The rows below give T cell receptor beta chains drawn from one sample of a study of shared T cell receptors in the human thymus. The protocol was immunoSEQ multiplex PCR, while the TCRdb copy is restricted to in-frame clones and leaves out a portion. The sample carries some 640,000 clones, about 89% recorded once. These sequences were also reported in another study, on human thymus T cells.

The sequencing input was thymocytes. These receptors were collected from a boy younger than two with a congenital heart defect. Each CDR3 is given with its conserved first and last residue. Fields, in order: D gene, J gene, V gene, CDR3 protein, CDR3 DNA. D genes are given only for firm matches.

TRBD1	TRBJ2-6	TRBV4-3	CASSQRQGSPSGANVLTF	TGCGCCAGCAGCCAGAGACAGGGGTCCCCCTCTGGGGCCAACGTCCTGACTTTC
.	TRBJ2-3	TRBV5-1	CASSLEAGSTDTQYF	TGCGCCAGCAGCTTGGAGGCAGGGAGCACAGATACGCAGTATTTT
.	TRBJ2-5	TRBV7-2	CASSLEISGVQETQYF	TGTGCCAGCAGCTTAGAAATTTCAGGGGTGCAAGAGACCCAGTACTTC
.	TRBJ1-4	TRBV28	CASSSSTNEKLFF	TGTGCCAGCAGTTCCTCAACTAATGAAAAACTGTTTTTT
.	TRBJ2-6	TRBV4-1	CASSQARSSGANVLTF	TGCGCCAGCAGCCAAGCTAGGAGCTCTGGGGCCAACGTCCTGACTTTC
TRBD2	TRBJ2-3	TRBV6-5	CASSSGLAGDTQYF	TGTGCCAGCAGTTCCGGACTAGCGGGAGATACGCAGTATTTT
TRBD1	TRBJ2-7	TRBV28	CASSPSGQGSYEQYF	TGTGCCAGCAGTCCTTCGGGACAGGGTTCCTACGAGCAGTACTTC
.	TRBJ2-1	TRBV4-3	CASSRRFLGGVYNEQFF	TGCGCCAGCAGCCGACGTTTCTTGGGCGGGGTCTACAATGAGCAGTTCTTC
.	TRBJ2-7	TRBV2	CASSPVGRYYEQYF	TGTGCCAGCAGCCCCGTGGGCAGGTACTACGAGCAGTACTTC
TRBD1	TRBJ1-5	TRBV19	CASSMGQGSQPQHF	TGTGCCAGTAGTATGGGACAGGGTTCTCAGCCCCAGCATTTT